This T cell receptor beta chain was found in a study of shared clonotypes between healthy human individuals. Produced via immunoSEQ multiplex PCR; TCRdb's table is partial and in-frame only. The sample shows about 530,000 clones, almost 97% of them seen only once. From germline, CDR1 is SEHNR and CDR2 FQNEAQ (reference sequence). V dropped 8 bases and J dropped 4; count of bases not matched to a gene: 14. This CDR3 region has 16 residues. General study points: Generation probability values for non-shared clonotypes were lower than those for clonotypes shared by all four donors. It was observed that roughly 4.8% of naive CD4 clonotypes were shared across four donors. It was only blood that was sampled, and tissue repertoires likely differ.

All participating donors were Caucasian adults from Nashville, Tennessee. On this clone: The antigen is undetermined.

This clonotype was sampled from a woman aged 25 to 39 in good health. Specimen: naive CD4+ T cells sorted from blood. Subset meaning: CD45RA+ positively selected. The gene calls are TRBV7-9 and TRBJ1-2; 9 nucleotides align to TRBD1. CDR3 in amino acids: CASHGTGSPRGYGYTF. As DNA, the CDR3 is TGTGCCAGCCACGGGACAGGGTCACCCCGGGGCTATGGCTACACCTTC.